The 5 T cell receptor beta chains below all came from one sample that was sequenced in a study of blood T cell repertoires in COVID-19. Using immunoSEQ multiplex PCR, the repertoire was profiled, and TCRdb retains in-frame clones only, with some absent. Altogether roughly 74,000 clones are present, almost 85% being singletons, with the ten largest covering over 30%. Sequencing was done on a sample of peripheral blood. Receptor source: a man aged 65 to 79 with acute or convalescent COVID-19.

This chain uses TRBV7-2 with TRBJ1-2; maybe TRBD1 (6 bases). V lost 5 bases, J lost 4 bases, and 11 bases lay in between. Germline-derived CDR1 and CDR2 are SGHTA and FQGNSA. This CDR3 is built from 13 residues. The CDR3 loop reads CASSRGQLYGYTF. DNA for the CDR3: TGTGCCAGCAGCCGAGGACAGCTCTATGGCTACACCTTC.

The gene calls are TRBV7-8 and TRBJ1-1; D not resolved. The CDR3 is 13 residues long. Trimming stripped 5 bases from V and 1 base from J, with 8 bases between. Looked up from germline, CDR1 is SGHVS and CDR2 is FQNEAQ. CDR3 residues: CASSPTANTEAFF. Written as DNA, the CDR3 is TGTGCCAGCAGCCCAACAGCGAACACTGAAGCTTTCTTT.

V usage is TRBV10-3 and J usage is TRBJ2-1, with a weak D call TRBD2 (5 bases). V shed 3 bases and J shed 6 bases, with 12 bases lying between them. The CDR3 loop spans 14 amino acids. CDR1 is ENHRY and CDR2 is SYGVKD in the germline V gene. The chain's CDR3 is CAISDQLAVNEQFF. The CDR3 region has the DNA TGTGCCATCAGTGATCAGCTAGCTGTCAATGAGCAGTTCTTC.

The rearrangement joins TRBV10-3 to TRBJ1-5; TRBD1 might be the D (6 bases). The CDR3 has 14 amino acids. Trimming stripped 11 bases from V and 2 bases from J, with 16 bases between. The germline V gene has CDR1 ENHRY and CDR2 SYGVKD. CDR3 loop: CARGGAWRNQPQHF. For the CDR3, the DNA is TGTGCCCGGGGGGGGGCATGGCGCAATCAGCCCCAGCATTTT.

This clone was counted once. The chain joins TRBV5-1 to TRBJ2-2, with 8 bases that match TRBD1. This CDR3 is 15 amino acids long. Germline V gene lookup returns CDR1 SGHRS and CDR2 YFSETQ. Trimming at V came to 1 base and at J to 3 bases, leaving 2 bases not matched to a gene. The CDR3 is CASSLHRGDTGELFF. CDR3 in DNA: TGCGCCAGCAGCTTGCACAGGGGGGACACCGGGGAGCTGTTTTTT.